What follows are 17 T cell receptor beta chains derived from one specimen sequenced in a study of vaccination effects on CD4 cells after COVID-19. The data were produced by immunoSEQ multiplex PCR, yet TCRdb's version contains in-frame clones alone and is incomplete. Among about 74,000 clones, approximately 77% were seen once, and the ten largest hold approximately 2%. The authors isolated CD4+ T cells after 10 days of culture. Their antigen targets remain unknown. Specimen: CD4+ T cells from PBMCs cultured without peptide, collected before COVID-19 vaccination. The receptors were gathered from a human donor who received a COVID-19 vaccine.

This chain links TRBV7-2 with TRBJ2-6; D uncertain. Germline assignment: CDR1 SGHTA and CDR2 FQGNSA. V lost 6 bases to trimming and J lost 1 base, with 4 bases between them. This CDR3 spans 13 amino acids. This chain's CDR3 is CASSFSGANVLTF. The CDR3 bases are TGTGCCAGCAGTTTTTCTGGGGCCAACGTCCTGACTTTC.

The chain links TRBV7-3 to TRBJ2-1; 11 bases line up with TRBD1. This CDR3 comprises 16 residues. V dropped 3 bases and J dropped 7; count of bases not matched to a gene: 8. In germline, CDR1 is SGHTA, CDR2 FQGTGA. CDR3 sequence reads: CASSFEGTGGGNEQFF. The CDR3 region has the DNA TGTGCCAGCAGCTTTGAGGGGACAGGGGGAGGGAATGAGCAGTTCTTC.

The chain recombines TRBV7-6 with TRBJ2-7; D not certain. V was pared by 1 base and J by 3 bases, with 13 bases between. CDR1 and CDR2 (germline): SGHVS, FNYEAQ. This CDR3 is 15 amino acids long. The CDR3 bases are TGTGCCAGCAGCTTAGACGCGCTGAGAATCTACGAGCAGTACGTC. Translation gives CASSLDALRIYEQYV.

The rearrangement links TRBV24-1 to TRBJ2-5; 8 bases match TRBD2. This CDR3 has 14 residues. The V gene end was trimmed by 9 bases and the J gene end by 4 bases; junction bases not matched to a gene: 9. Germline CDR1 and CDR2: KGHDR and SFDVKD. DNA of the CDR3: TGTGCCACCGCTGACCGGGGGGGCCGAGAGACCCAGTACTTC. Protein product: CATADRGGRETQYF.

The chain recombines TRBV6-5 with TRBJ2-5, with 7 bases fitting TRBD1. V gave up 0 bases and J gave up 2 bases; unmatched junction bases: 6. The CDR3 sequence is 16 residues long. The germline gives CDR1 MNHEY, CDR2 SVGAGI. In nucleotides, the CDR3 is TGTGCCAGCAGTTACTCGATGTCGGGACAGCAAGAGACCCAGTACTTC. This codes for CASSYSMSGQQETQYF.

The genes are TRBV6-5 and TRBJ2-1; D may be TRBD2 (5 bases). The V end lost 6 bases, the J end lost 8 bases, and 20 bases lay between the germline ends. CDR1 MNHEY and CDR2 SVGAGI come from the germline V gene. The length of the CDR3 is 15 residues. CDR3 in amino acids: CASRLGPGSWDEQFF. The CDR3 DNA reads TGTGCCAGCAGACTCGGACCGGGGTCTTGGGATGAGCAGTTCTTC.

J is TRBJ2-7 and V is TRBV10-3; a possible D gene is TRBD1 (6 bases). Germline-derived CDR1 and CDR2 are ENHRY and SYGVKD. Trimming left V 6 bases short and J 3 bases short, with 9 bases between. This CDR3 has 12 residues. CDR3 in amino acids: CAISQQGYEQYV. The DNA of the CDR3 is TGTGCCATCAGCCAACAGGGCTACGAGCAGTACGTC.

Only one count was recorded for this clone. The CDR3 protein is CASSTGGTQETQYF. For the CDR3, the DNA is TGTGCCAGCAGTACAGGGGGGACCCAAGAGACCCAGTACTTC. The chain couples TRBV6-6 to TRBJ2-5; 8 bases map to TRBD1. CDR1 is MNHNY, CDR2 SVGAGI, per germline (reference sequence). The ends lost 5 bases at V and 1 base at J; junction bases unmatched: 3. CDR3 length: 14 amino acids.

The chain carries TRBV6-4 and TRBJ1-3; D unresolved. Trimming stripped 9 bases from V and 0 bases from J, with 6 bases between. The CDR3 has 12 amino acids. Per the germline V gene, CDR1 is MRHNA and CDR2 is SNTAGT. CDR3 residues: CASGYSGNTIYF. As DNA, the CDR3 is TGTGCCAGTGGGTACTCTGGAAACACCATATATTTT.

The V and J genes are TRBV6-1 and TRBJ1-2, with unresolved D. This CDR3 has 16 residues. Trimming took 2 bases from V and 2 from J, leaving 15 bases between them. Germline V lookup: CDR1 MNHNS, CDR2 SASEGT. CDR3 DNA: TGTGCCAGCAGTGAAACTGGCCAGAGTAAAAACTATGGCTACACCTTC. Translated: CASSETGQSKNYGYTF.

This clone appeared once. J is TRBJ2-3 and V is TRBV3-1 (or the pseudogene TRBV3-2); no firm D call. The CDR3 extends over 17 amino acids. V was clipped by 4 bases and J by 0 bases, with 17 bases between them. CDR1 is LGHDT, CDR2 YNNKEL, per germline (reference sequence). CDR3: CASSPLSGRGSTDTQYF. CDR3 sequence (DNA): TGTGCCAGCAGCCCGCTGAGTGGGCGAGGTAGCACAGATACGCAGTATTTT.

In regard to this clone: This specimen includes other DNA sequences encoding the same CDR3. The chain employs TRBV5-1 and TRBJ1-5; 9 bases agree with TRBD1. The CDR3 spans 14 residues. V shed 7 bases, J shed 5 bases, and the junction held 7 bases outside the gene matches. Germline loops: CDR1 SGHRS, CDR2 YFSETQ. CDR3 sequence reads: CASSPGQGYQPQHF. Written as DNA, the CDR3 is TGCGCCAGCTCCCCGGGACAGGGTTATCAGCCCCAGCATTTT.

The V gene is TRBV4-3, the J gene TRBJ1-2; D gene unclear. Looked up from germline, CDR1 is LGHNA and CDR2 is YSLEER. V gave up 7 bases and J gave up 2 bases, with 11 bases separating them. This CDR3 spans 13 amino acids. DNA for the CDR3: TGCGCCAGCAATCTGGGCGGAAACTATGGCTACACCTTC. This translates into CASNLGGNYGYTF.

This clone appeared a few times. The gene calls are TRBV7-3 and TRBJ2-2; D ambiguous. V was trimmed by 5 bases and J by 7 bases, leaving 8 bases between them. Germline loops: CDR1 SGHTA, CDR2 FQGTGA. The CDR3 extends over 12 amino acids. In DNA, the CDR3 is TGTGCCAGCAGCCCAGGTGGCGGGGAGCTGTTTTTT. This sequence encodes CASSPGGGELFF.

The chain recombines TRBV18 with TRBJ1-3; D gene uncertain. V was pared by 3 bases and J by 1 base, with 10 bases between. This CDR3 spans 15 amino acids. The germline gives CDR1 KGHSH, CDR2 LQKENI. The CDR3 sequence: CASSPVGGSGNTIYF. In DNA form, the CDR3 reads TGTGCCAGCTCACCCGTGGGCGGGTCTGGAAACACCATATATTTT.

The CDR3 loop reads CASSNHRGETQYF. CDR3 coding DNA: TGTGCCAGTAGTAACCACAGGGGAGAGACCCAGTACTTC. This chain joins TRBV19 and TRBJ2-5; 7 bases align to TRBD1. J was trimmed by 4 bases and V by 4 bases; bases with no gene match: 3. The CDR3 covers 13 residues. CDR1 and CDR2 from the germline V gene are LNHDA and SQIVND (reference sequence).

This sequence joins TRBV29-1 and TRBJ2-7; TRBD1 might be the D (5 bases). CDR1 and CDR2 (germline): SQVTM, ANQGSEA. The CDR3 length is 12 residues. V shed 6 bases and J shed 2 bases, with 11 bases lying between them. This CDR3 reads CSVMTEAYEQYV. As DNA, the CDR3 is TGCAGCGTAATGACAGAGGCCTACGAGCAGTACGTC.